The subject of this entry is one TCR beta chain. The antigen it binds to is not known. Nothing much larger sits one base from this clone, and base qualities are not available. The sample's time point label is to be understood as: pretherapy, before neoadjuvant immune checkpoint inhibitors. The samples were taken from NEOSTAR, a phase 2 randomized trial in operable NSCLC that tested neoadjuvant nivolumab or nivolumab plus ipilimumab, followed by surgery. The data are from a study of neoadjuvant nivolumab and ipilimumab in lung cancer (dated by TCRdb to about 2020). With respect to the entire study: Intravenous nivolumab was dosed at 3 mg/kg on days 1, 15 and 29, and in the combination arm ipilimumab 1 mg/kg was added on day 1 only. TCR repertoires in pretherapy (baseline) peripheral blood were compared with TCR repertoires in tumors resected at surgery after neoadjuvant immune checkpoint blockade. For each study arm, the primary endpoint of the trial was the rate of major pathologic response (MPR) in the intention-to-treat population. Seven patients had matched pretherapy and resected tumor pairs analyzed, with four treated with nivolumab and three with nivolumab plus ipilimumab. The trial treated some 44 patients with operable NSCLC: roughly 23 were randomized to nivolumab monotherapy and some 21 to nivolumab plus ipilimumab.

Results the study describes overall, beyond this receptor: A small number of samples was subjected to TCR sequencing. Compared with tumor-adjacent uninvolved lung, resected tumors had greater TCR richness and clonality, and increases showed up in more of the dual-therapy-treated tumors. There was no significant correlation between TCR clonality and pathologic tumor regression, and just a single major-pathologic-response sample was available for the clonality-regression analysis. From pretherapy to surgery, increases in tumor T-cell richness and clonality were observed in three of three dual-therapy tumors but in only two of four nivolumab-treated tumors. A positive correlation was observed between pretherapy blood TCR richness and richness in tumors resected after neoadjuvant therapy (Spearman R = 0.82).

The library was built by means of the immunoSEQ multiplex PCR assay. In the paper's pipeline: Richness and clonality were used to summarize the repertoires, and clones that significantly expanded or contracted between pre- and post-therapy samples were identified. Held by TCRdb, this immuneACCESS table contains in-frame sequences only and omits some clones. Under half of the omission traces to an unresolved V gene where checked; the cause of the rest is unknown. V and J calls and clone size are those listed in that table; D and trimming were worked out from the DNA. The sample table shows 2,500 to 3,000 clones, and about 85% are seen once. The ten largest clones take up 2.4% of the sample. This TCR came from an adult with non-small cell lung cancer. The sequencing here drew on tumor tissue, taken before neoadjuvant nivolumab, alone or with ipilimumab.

The bases are TGCGCCAGCAGCGCGAGGGGGCGCGACACAGATACGCAGTATTTT. The encoded protein is CASSARGRDTDTQYF. The chain links TRBV5-1 with TRBJ2-3; a stretch of 7 junction bases matches TRBD1. CDR1 and CDR2 (SGHRS, YFSETQ) derive from the germline V gene. The CDR3 sequence holds 15 residues, the cysteine and phenylalanine included. Only the CDR3 portion is preserved as DNA: 45 bases, with reading frame beginning at the first base. V is cut back by 4 bases and J by 2 bases, with 7 bases in the junction unmatched.